This is a list of T cell receptor beta chains from one sample in a study of cytomegalovirus exposure and HLA in healthy donors. Here immunoSEQ multiplex PCR was the method, and the copy in TCRdb shows in-frame clones only, minus some. The sample has about 76,000 clones, around 95% seen once. The material sequenced was PBMCs. The origin of the receptors is a woman aged 18-29 years in good health and CMV-seronegative. Each CDR3 is given without its conserved first and last residue. The order of the fields is V gene, J gene, CDR3 protein.

v_gene: TRBV7-9
j_gene: TRBJ2-3
CDR3aa: ASFDRGKGIGTDTQY

v_gene: TRBV5-1
j_gene: TRBJ2-7
CDR3aa: ASSPSLGGIDEQY

v_gene: TRBV4-1
j_gene: TRBJ1-6
CDR3aa: ASSQAGQGYSPLH

v_gene: TRBV2
j_gene: TRBJ2-1
CDR3aa: ASSGTGGALNEQF

v_gene: TRBV5-6
j_gene: TRBJ2-1
CDR3aa: ASSTTGQGAYNEQF

v_gene: TRBV4-1
j_gene: TRBJ1-5
CDR3aa: ASSQDGLPGGPQH

v_gene: TRBV11-3
j_gene: TRBJ2-4
CDR3aa: ASSPSGGKNIQY

v_gene: TRBV4-1
j_gene: TRBJ2-7
CDR3aa: ASSHQLGGPTYEQY

v_gene: TRBV28
j_gene: TRBJ1-5
CDR3aa: ASSLFGNQPQH

v_gene: TRBV2
j_gene: TRBJ1-4
CDR3aa: ASRDRGPGKNCF

v_gene: TRBV2
j_gene: TRBJ1-3
CDR3aa: ASSVASGNTIY

v_gene: TRBV5-1
j_gene: TRBJ2-7
CDR3aa: ASSLPNSYEQY

v_gene: TRBV5-1
j_gene: TRBJ1-6
CDR3aa: ASSKGSGESPLH

v_gene: TRBV5-5
j_gene: TRBJ2-7
CDR3aa: ASSLRQGSSYEQY

v_gene: TRBV9
j_gene: TRBJ1-2
CDR3aa: ASSVDRAPRDGYT

v_gene: TRBV7-9
j_gene: TRBJ1-1
CDR3aa: ASSTRQMNTEAF

v_gene: TRBV30
j_gene: TRBJ2-1
CDR3aa: AWSVEAGGGGEQF

v_gene: TRBV18
j_gene: TRBJ2-3
CDR3aa: ASSLRNTQY

v_gene: TRBV28
j_gene: TRBJ1-3
CDR3aa: ASRPTGLPGNTIY

v_gene: TRBV30
j_gene: TRBJ2-1
CDR3aa: AWTPDSYNEQF

v_gene: TRBV18
j_gene: TRBJ2-7
CDR3aa: ASSPTLGGEQY

v_gene: TRBV2
j_gene: TRBJ2-1
CDR3aa: ASRSYNEQF

v_gene: TRBV19
j_gene: TRBJ2-5
CDR3aa: ASSIGLVQETQY

v_gene: TRBV15
j_gene: TRBJ1-2
CDR3aa: ATSRAGTGEAGYT

v_gene: TRBV14
j_gene: TRBJ2-1
CDR3aa: ASSATGTPIYNEQF

v_gene: TRBV19
j_gene: TRBJ1-1
CDR3aa: ATHLEGRGTEAF

v_gene: TRBV9
j_gene: TRBJ2-2
CDR3aa: ASSPKVGAAGELF

v_gene: TRBV2
j_gene: TRBJ1-4
CDR3aa: ASSEAGEINEKLF

v_gene: TRBV30
j_gene: TRBJ1-4
CDR3aa: AWMSAGEKLF

v_gene: TRBV5-1
j_gene: TRBJ2-1
CDR3aa: ASSLRRGAYNEQF

v_gene: TRBV27
j_gene: TRBJ2-3
CDR3aa: ASSWDRFTDTQY

v_gene: TRBV7-9
j_gene: TRBJ2-5
CDR3aa: ASSSSPGQLKETQY

v_gene: TRBV25-1
j_gene: TRBJ1-1
CDR3aa: ASSFGPTDTEAF

v_gene: TRBV7-6
j_gene: TRBJ1-6
CDR3aa: ASSLGRVGNSPLH

v_gene: TRBV7-2
j_gene: TRBJ2-1
CDR3aa: ASSLSSPSDEQF

v_gene: TRBV2
j_gene: TRBJ1-5
CDR3aa: ASNRDRTNQPQH